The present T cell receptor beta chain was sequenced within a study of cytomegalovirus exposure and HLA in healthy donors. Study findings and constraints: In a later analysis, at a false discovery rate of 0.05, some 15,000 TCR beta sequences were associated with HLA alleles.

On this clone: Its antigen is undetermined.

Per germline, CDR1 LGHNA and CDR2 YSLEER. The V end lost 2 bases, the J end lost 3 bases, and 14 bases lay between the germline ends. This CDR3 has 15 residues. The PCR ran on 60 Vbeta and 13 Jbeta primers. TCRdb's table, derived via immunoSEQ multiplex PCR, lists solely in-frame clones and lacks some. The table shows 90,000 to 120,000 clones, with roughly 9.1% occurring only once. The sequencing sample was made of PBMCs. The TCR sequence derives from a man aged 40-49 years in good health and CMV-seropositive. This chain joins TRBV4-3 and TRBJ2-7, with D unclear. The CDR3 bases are TGCGCCAGCAGCCAAACCCGTGGTCCCGGCTACGAGCAGTACTTC. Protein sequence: CASSQTRGPGYEQYF.